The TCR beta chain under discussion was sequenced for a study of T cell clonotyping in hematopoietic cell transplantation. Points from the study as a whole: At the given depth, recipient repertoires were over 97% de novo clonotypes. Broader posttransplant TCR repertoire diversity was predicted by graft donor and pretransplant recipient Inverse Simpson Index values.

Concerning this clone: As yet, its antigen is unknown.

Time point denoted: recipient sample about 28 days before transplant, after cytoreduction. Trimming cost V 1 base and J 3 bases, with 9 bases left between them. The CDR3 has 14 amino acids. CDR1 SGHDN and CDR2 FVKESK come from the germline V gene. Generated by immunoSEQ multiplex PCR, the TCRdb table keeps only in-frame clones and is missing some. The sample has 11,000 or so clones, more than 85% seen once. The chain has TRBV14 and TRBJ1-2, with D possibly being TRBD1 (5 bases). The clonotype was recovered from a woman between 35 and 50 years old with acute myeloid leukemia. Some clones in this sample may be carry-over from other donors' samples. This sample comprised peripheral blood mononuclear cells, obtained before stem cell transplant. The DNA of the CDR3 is TGTGCCAGCAGCCAAGGGGGCTTAGACTATGGCTACACCTTC. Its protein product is CASSQGGLDYGYTF.